Presented here are 15 T cell receptor beta chains from one specimen sequenced in a study of shared clonotypes between healthy human individuals (TCRdb year 2020). CD8 naive samples were obtained by positive selection for CCR7 among CD45RO-negative cells, yielding a CD45RA+CCR7+ population from which TemRA cells were excluded. The library was made by the immunoSEQ multiplex PCR assay. As stored in TCRdb, this immuneACCESS dataset retains in-frame rearrangements with V and J assigned. A fraction of the clones does not appear; measured against another copy, unresolved V genes explain less than half of the discrepancy, and the remainder lacks a known reason. A total of roughly 770,000 clones appear in this sample, about 96% of them only once. Around 0.21% of the sample is held by the ten biggest clonotypes. The sequenced sample was naive CD8+ T cells sorted from blood. Sample cell subset or site, as interpreted from the label and publication: CD45RA+CCR7+. The source is a man aged 25-45 years in good health.

This clone came up once. V gene TRBV27 combines with J gene TRBJ1-6, with 7 bases that match TRBD1. The CDR3 is made up of 20 amino acids. V dropped 5 bases and J dropped 0; count of bases not matched to a gene: 16. In germline, CDR1 is MNHEY, CDR2 SMNVEV (reference sequence). CDR3 in DNA: TGTGCCAGCAGTCCGACGGCGAGGGACAGAATGAGCTCCTATAATTCACCCCTCCACTTT. Amino acids: CASSPTARDRMSSYNSPLHF.

The chain joins TRBV12-5 to TRBJ2-5; D may match TRBD1 or TRBD2 (6 bases each). Germline V gene lookup returns CDR1 LGHNT and CDR2 FRNRAP. CDR3 size: 17 residues. The V end was cut by 0 bases, the J end by 2 bases, with 16 bases between. CDR3 loop: CASGLVQGGISQETQYF. As DNA, the CDR3 is TGTGCTAGTGGTTTGGTACAGGGAGGTATATCGCAAGAGACCCAGTACTTC. The full variable domain, its missing parts supplied by reference TRBV12-5 and TRBJ2-5, is DARVTQTPRHKVTEMGQEVTMRCQPILGHNTVFWYRQTMMQGLELLAYFRNRAPLDDSGMPKDRFSAEMPDATLATLKIQPSEPRDSAVYFCASGLVQGGISQETQYFGPGTRLLVL.

The chain couples TRBV27 to TRBJ2-7; 8 nucleotides match TRBD1. Germline V gene lookup returns CDR1 MNHEY and CDR2 SMNVEV (reference sequence). Losses at the gene ends were 2 bases for V and 5 bases for J; bases not matched to a gene: 11. The CDR3 runs 16 residues. CDR3 coding DNA: TGTGCCAGCAGTTTACGTCAGGGGGCCCCCTTGGACGAGCAGTACTTC. It specifies CASSLRQGAPLDEQYF.

CDR3 sequence (DNA): TGTGCCAGCAGTGCGACTTGGTACACCTTC. Translating gives CASSATWYTF. The rearrangement links TRBV2 to TRBJ1-2; D is uncertain. The germline CDR1 and CDR2 sequences are SNHLY and FYNNEI. CDR3 length: 10 amino acids. Trimming pared 4 bases from V and 11 bases from J, leaving 8 bases between.

This clone appeared a single time. The chain couples TRBV29-1 to TRBJ2-3; D tentatively fits TRBD1 or TRBD2 (5 bases each). The length of the CDR3 is 14 residues. Germline CDR1 is SQVTM and CDR2 is ANQGSEA. Trimming stripped 1 base from V and 1 base from J, with 9 bases between. As DNA, the CDR3 is TGCAGCGTTGAAGGGGGGAAGGGCACAGATACGCAGTATTTT. As protein: CSVEGGKGTDTQYF.

As for this clone: The same CDR3 is also encoded by other DNA sequences in this sample. The J gene is TRBJ2-7, the V gene TRBV15, with 11 bases fitting TRBD1. Germline loops: CDR1 LNHNV, CDR2 YYDKDF (reference sequence). Trimming at V came to 3 bases and at J to 5 bases, leaving 0 bases not matched to a gene. The CDR3 is 13 amino acids. The CDR3 bases are TGTGCCACCAGCAGGGACAGGGGGCACGAGCAGTACTTC. Its protein is CATSRDRGHEQYF.

The chain uses TRBV7-9 and TRBJ2-2, with TRBD2 identical over 8 bases. CDR3 size: 16 residues. Per germline, CDR1 SEHNR and CDR2 FQNEAQ (reference sequence). V shed 5 bases, J shed 3 bases, and the junction held 8 bases outside the gene matches. The CDR3 is CASSARTSRDTGELFF. The CDR3 nucleotides read TGTGCCAGCAGCGCCCGGACTAGCAGAGACACCGGGGAGCTGTTTTTT.

The chain employs TRBV5-6 and TRBJ1-2; 9 positions match TRBD1. V was pared by 2 bases and J by 3 bases, with 5 bases of the junction left unmatched. Germline CDR1 SGHDT, CDR2 YYEEEE. This CDR3 contains 15 residues. CDR3 nucleotides: TGTGCCAGCAGCTTACAGGGGGCCAGAGACTATGGCTACACCTTC. Residues: CASSLQGARDYGYTF. The variable domain in full, completed from reference TRBV5-6 and TRBJ1-2, reads DAGVTQSPTHLIKTRGQQVTLRCSPKSGHDTVSWYQQALGQGPQFIFQYYEEEERQRGNFPDRFSGHQFPNYSSELNVNALLLGDSALYLCASSLQGARDYGYTFGSGTRLTVV.

This clone was recorded once. The gene calls are TRBV15 and TRBJ2-1, with 10 bases lining up with TRBD2. Germline assignment: CDR1 LNHNV and CDR2 YYDKDF (reference sequence). This CDR3 has 17 residues. The V and J ends lost 1 base and 7 bases, in that order; junction bases with no gene match: 10. The CDR3 is CATSRVLAGGPGNEQFF. The CDR3 nucleotides read TGTGCCACCAGCAGAGTGTTAGCGGGAGGCCCTGGAAATGAGCAGTTCTTC.

V and J are TRBV6-5 and TRBJ2-1; the match to TRBD2 covers 11 bases. The CDR3 sequence is 15 residues long. Trimming took 2 bases from V and 5 from J; bases not matched to a gene: 2. Per germline, CDR1 MNHEY and CDR2 SVGAGI. CDR3 sequence reads: CASSYRLAGNNEQFF. In DNA, the CDR3 is TGTGCCAGCAGTTACCGACTAGCGGGGAACAATGAGCAGTTCTTC.

The CDR3 region has the DNA TGCGCCAGCAGTGAGTCCATATTGGCGGGAGAGGATACGCAGTATTTT. This gives the protein CASSESILAGEDTQYF. The chain has TRBV10-1 and TRBJ2-3; 7 nucleotides agree with TRBD2. With V trimmed by 0 bases and J by 6 bases, 9 bases remained unmatched. The CDR3 length is 16 residues. Germline V CDR1 and CDR2: WNHNN, SYGVQD (reference sequence).

V is TRBV28 and J is TRBJ2-7, with D perhaps matching TRBD2 (5 bases). This CDR3 is 16 amino acids long. The V end lost 10 bases, the J end lost 6 bases, and 28 bases lay between the germline ends. Germline V gives CDR1 MDHEN, CDR2 SYDVKM. The CDR3 protein is CATDGEATPLEGEQYF. CDR3 in DNA: TGTGCCACGGACGGCGAGGCGACCCCTTTAGAGGGCGAGCAGTACTTC.

The CDR3: CASSLESGDGYTF. The CDR3, as DNA: TGTGCCAGCAGCTTGGAATCAGGGGATGGCTACACCTTC. V is TRBV5-4 and J is TRBJ1-2, with a tentative D call TRBD1 (6 bases). CDR3 length: 13 residues. Germline V gene sequence: CDR1 SGHNT, CDR2 YYREEE (reference sequence). The V gene lost 0 bases and the J gene lost 6 bases, with 9 bases spanning the gap.

The genes are TRBV7-8 and TRBJ2-7; D unresolved. CDR1 is SGHVS and CDR2 is FQNEAQ in the germline V gene. The CDR3 contains 14 residues. The germline V and J ends were trimmed by 0 bases and 2 bases, with 8 bases remaining between them. The CDR3, as DNA: TGTGCCAGCAGCTTAGCTCCCGGGCCCTACGAGCAGTACTTC. It codes for CASSLAPGPYEQYF.

The rearrangement links TRBV7-9 to TRBJ1-2; D gene unclear. V gave up 1 base and J gave up 8 bases, with 11 bases separating them. Germline CDR1 reads SEHNR; CDR2 reads FQNEAQ (reference sequence). The CDR3 has 13 amino acids. The DNA for the CDR3 is TGTGCCAGCAGCTTAGGGCAGGAAGCGGGCTACACCTTC. It codes for CASSLGQEAGYTF. Looking up the rest from reference TRBV7-9 and TRBJ1-2 gives the full variable domain: DTGVSQNPRHKITKRGQNVTFRCDPISEHNRLYWYRQTLGQGPEFLTYFQNEAQLEKSRLLSDRFSAERPKGSFSTLEIQRTEQGDSAMYLCASSLGQEAGYTFGSGTRLTVV.